This TCR delta chain came from a study of gammadelta T cells in human blood. This CDR3 spans 17 amino acids. CDR1 is GEAIGNYY, CDR2 EKD, per germline. Between the trimmed V and J ends, which lost 1 base and 2 bases, there was a span of 19 bases. TCRdb reanalyzed the RT-PCR reads using CATT. This sample has 610 or so delta-chain clones; 9.5% to 14% occur once, and the top ten carry around three fifths. Study-wide points: Microbial exposure appeared to drive polyclonal γδ T cell expansion after birth.

Within the sample, this clone is large. The antigen is not known. This same CDR3 is encoded by further DNA sequences in the sample. The material sequenced was Vgamma9Vdelta2 gamma-delta T cells from adult blood. The clonotype was recovered from a human donor. The chain links TRDV2 to TRDJ1, with a tentative D call TRDD3 (6 bases). CDR3 in DNA: TGTGCCTGTGACACTGTAATGCGAAGGGGATTAACCGATAAACTCATCTTT. It encodes CACDTVMRRGLTDKLIF.